Below, 20 T cell receptor beta chains from the same sample are listed, as sequenced in a study of Ad26.COV2.S vaccination and SARS-CoV-2 variants. The sample's treatment: 19 received Ad26.COV2.S at low or high dose, single or two shots; about 5 received placebo; per-sample allocation not given. After the first vaccine or placebo injection, samples were drawn on day 63. Measured with immunoSEQ multiplex PCR; TCRdb has only the in-frame clones, and not every one. There are about 280,000 clones in the sample; more than 70% occur only once, and about 3.6% lies in the top ten. The sample here was peripheral blood, taken in a trial of Ad26.COV2.S vaccine versus placebo. These receptors were obtained from a person aged 18 to 65 who received the Ad26.COV2.S COVID-19 vaccine or a placebo.

A note on this clone: The sample carries other DNA sequences with the same CDR3. The V call is TRBV5-1, the J call TRBJ2-2, with 10 bases that match TRBD2. The CDR3 runs to 16 residues. Germline CDR1 and CDR2: SGHRS and YFSETQ. V dropped 2 bases and J dropped 0; count of bases not matched to a gene: 1. CDR3 sequence reads: CASSFLAGANTGELFF. CDR3 bases: TGCGCCAGCAGCTTCCTAGCGGGAGCGAACACCGGGGAGCTGTTTTTT.

The V call is TRBV7-2, the J call TRBJ2-1; D may be TRBD1 or TRBD2 (5 bases each). V lost 2 bases and J 2 bases, leaving 7 bases between the germline ends. The CDR3 runs to 14 residues. Germline V gene data show CDR1 as SGHTA and CDR2 as FQGNSA. The CDR3 bases are TGTGCCAGCAGCTTAATGGGGGCCTACAATGAGCAGTTCTTC. It codes for CASSLMGAYNEQFF.

This clone was seen a handful of times. This specimen includes other DNA sequences encoding the same CDR3. This chain joins TRBV5-1 and TRBJ2-1; 10 bases fit TRBD1. J lost 4 bases, V lost 4 bases, and 5 bases had no gene match. This CDR3 has 15 residues. CDR1 is SGHRS and CDR2 is YFSETQ in the germline V gene. CDR3 residues: CASSPGTGAYNEQFF. CDR3 sequence (DNA): TGCGCCAGCAGCCCCGGGACAGGGGCTTACAATGAGCAGTTCTTC.

This chain joins TRBV28 and TRBJ1-4; D might be TRBD1 (5 bases). Trimming shortened V by 2 bases and J by 10 bases, and 17 bases separated the two germline ends. The germline gives CDR1 MDHEN, CDR2 SYDVKM. This CDR3 is built from 15 residues. The CDR3 spells CASSLNGAPQGKLFF. The CDR3 DNA reads as TGTGCCAGCAGTTTAAATGGGGCGCCCCAAGGAAAACTGTTTTTT.

This clone has only one observation. The chain links TRBV5-1 to TRBJ1-1; D is possibly TRBD1 (6 bases). CDR3 size: 14 residues. CDR1 and CDR2 from the germline V gene are SGHRS and YFSETQ. V was shortened by 0 bases and J by 6 bases, with 12 bases between the two germline ends. The CDR3 is CASSLDPGAPEAFF. The CDR3, as DNA: TGCGCCAGCAGCTTGGACCCGGGGGCACCTGAAGCTTTCTTT.

This rearrangement joins TRBV18 to TRBJ2-2; weak D call: TRBD1 (6 bases). V dropped 6 bases and J dropped 2 bases, with 10 bases sitting between them. The CDR3 consists of 14 residues. CDR1 KGHSH and CDR2 LQKENI come from the germline V gene. The CDR3 protein is CASSGTLNTGELFF. The CDR3 nucleotides are TGTGCCAGCTCCGGGACACTTAACACCGGGGAGCTGTTTTTT.

The rearrangement joins TRBV3-1 (or the pseudogene TRBV3-2) to TRBJ1-1, with D maybe TRBD1 (5 bases). With 4 bases removed from V and 5 bases from J, the gap between germline ends came to 11 bases. The CDR3 runs to 13 residues. From germline, CDR1 is LGHDT and CDR2 YNNKEL (reference sequence). CDR3 sequence reads: CASSLLRTTEAFF. CDR3 DNA: TGTGCCAGCAGCCTACTCAGGACAACTGAAGCTTTCTTT.

There are a few counts of this clone. This chain connects TRBV27 to TRBJ2-7; D is undetermined. Germline CDR1 reads MNHEY; CDR2 reads SMNVEV (reference sequence). The V and J ends lost 4 bases and 1 base respectively, with 11 bases between them. The CDR3 is made up of 14 amino acids. The CDR3 here is CASSSSGGSYEQYF. In nucleotides, the CDR3 is TGTGCCAGCAGTTCCTCGGGTGGGTCCTACGAGCAGTACTTC.

This clone was seen a single time. V and J are TRBV11-3 and TRBJ1-1; 9 nucleotides align to TRBD1. Germline trimming cut 0 bases from V and 7 bases from J; bases unmatched to any gene: 6. There are 15 residues in the CDR3. Looked up from germline, CDR1 is SGHNT and CDR2 is YENEEA. CDR3: CASSLDGTGRSEAFF. The DNA for the CDR3 is TGTGCCAGCAGCTTAGACGGGACAGGGAGGAGTGAAGCTTTCTTT.

The rearrangement joins TRBV6-5 to TRBJ2-5; no clear D. Trimming pared 2 bases from V and 1 base from J, leaving 8 bases between. CDR1 MNHEY and CDR2 SVGAGI come from the germline V gene. The CDR3 has 14 residues. The CDR3: CASSYRPGQETQYF. As DNA, the CDR3 is TGTGCCAGCAGTTACCGTCCCGGCCAAGAGACCCAGTACTTC.

This chain uses TRBV21-1 with TRBJ1-3; the table names TRBD1, a call not compared with the DNA. TRBV21-1 is described as a pseudogene. The CDR3 totals 12 residues. The DNA of the CDR3 is TGTGCCAGCAGCAGACAGTGGCAGACCATATATTTT. Protein sequence: CASSRQWQTIYF.

The rearrangement links TRBV29-1 to TRBJ2-3; possible D gene TRBD2, 6 bases. This CDR3 is 14 amino acids long. Germline lookup yields CDR1 SQVTM and CDR2 ANQGSEA. Trimming left V 3 bases short and J 0 bases short, with 10 bases between. CDR3 amino acids: CSVEGLASTDTQYF. CDR3 nucleotide sequence: TGCAGCGTTGAGGGGCTAGCGAGCACAGATACGCAGTATTTT.

The rearrangement joins TRBV7-9 to TRBJ1-1; D perhaps matches TRBD1 (5 bases). The length of the CDR3 is 15 residues. Germline V gene sequence: CDR1 SEHNR, CDR2 FQNEAQ (reference sequence). V lost 4 bases and J 1 base, leaving 13 bases between the germline ends. CDR3 in DNA: TGTGCCAGCAGCTCATTTCGGGGGAAGAACACTGAAGCTTTCTTT. Its translation: CASSSFRGKNTEAFF.

Only one count was recorded for this clone. V and J are TRBV5-1 and TRBJ2-1; D remains ambiguous. CDR3 length: 11 residues. Germline lookup yields CDR1 SGHRS and CDR2 YFSETQ. V lost 0 bases and J lost 10, with 5 bases in between. CDR3 sequence reads: CASSLGLEQFF. CDR3 nucleotides: TGCGCCAGCAGCTTGGGGCTCGAGCAGTTCTTC.

The V gene is TRBV18, the J gene TRBJ2-3, with TRBD1 matching over 8 bases. CDR1 is KGHSH and CDR2 is LQKENI in the germline V gene. The CDR3 runs 15 residues. The V and J ends lost 4 bases and 3 bases, in that order; junction bases with no gene match: 6. The CDR3 sequence is CASSRTGTGTDTQYF. CDR3 DNA: TGTGCCAGCTCACGGACCGGGACAGGTACAGATACGCAGTATTTT.

The rearrangement joins TRBV10-3 to TRBJ1-5; D is unresolved. Looked up from germline, CDR1 is ENHRY and CDR2 is SYGVKD. The length of the CDR3 is 12 residues. V was pared by 3 bases and J by 4 bases, with 4 bases between. CDR3 loop: CAISEGNQPQHF. CDR3 nucleotide sequence: TGTGCCATCAGTGAAGGGAATCAGCCCCAGCATTTT.

With regard to this clone: This same CDR3 is encoded by further DNA sequences in the sample. This chain connects TRBV27 to TRBJ2-2; TRBD2 matches 12 bases. The trim removed 6 bases at V and 4 bases at J, leaving 3 bases unmatched. Germline lookup yields CDR1 MNHEY and CDR2 SMNVEV (reference sequence). The CDR3 runs to 15 residues. The CDR3 region is CASSLAGGRTGELFF. The DNA of the CDR3 is TGTGCCAGCAGCCTAGCGGGGGGGCGCACCGGGGAGCTGTTTTTT.

The chain is built from TRBV13 and TRBJ2-2; D is unclear. Germline V gives CDR1 PRHDT, CDR2 FYEKMQ (reference sequence). The germline V and J ends were trimmed by 0 bases and 8 bases, with 4 bases remaining between them. The CDR3 is made up of 12 amino acids. In DNA, the CDR3 is TGTGCCAGCAGCTTAGGGCGGGGGGAGCTGTTTTTT. Its protein product is CASSLGRGELFF.

The chain uses TRBV5-8 and TRBJ2-5, with D possibly being TRBD2 (6 bases). CDR1 SGHTS and CDR2 YDEGEE come from the germline V gene. V lost 4 bases to trimming and J lost 2 bases, with 15 bases between them. The CDR3 covers 15 residues. The CDR3 nucleotides read TGTGCCAGCAGCGCCAGCGGGCAGGCACAAGAGACCCAGTACTTC. This encodes CASSASGQAQETQYF.

The V gene is TRBV10-2, the J gene TRBJ2-5; D is undetermined. This CDR3 is built from 14 residues. V was trimmed by 0 bases and J by 1 base, leaving 6 bases between them. Looked up from germline, CDR1 is WSHSY and CDR2 is SAAADI. CDR3 protein: CASSESRRQETQYF. The CDR3, as DNA: TGCGCCAGCAGTGAGTCAAGACGCCAAGAGACCCAGTACTTC.